This TCR beta chain appears in the sequencing data of a study of type 1 regulatory T cells. Study at large: This in vitro CD4 product, T-allo10, is enriched for Tr1 cells and alloantigen-specific.

Note on this clonotype: The antigen is not known.

TCRdb fed the reads into MiXCR, producing one record per CDR3 protein. This table holds approximately 42,000 distinct CDR3 sequences, more than 9% found once. The CDR3 covers 17 residues. V dropped 4 bases and J dropped 4 bases, with 17 bases sitting between them. The V gene's germline CDR1 is SGHAT and CDR2 FQNNGV. Study results and caveats: Compared with non-Tr1 cells, Tr1 cells showed a narrower TCR repertoire.

The TCR comes from a human donor in good health. This sequence joins TRBV11-2 and TRBJ2-6; D might be TRBD2 (6 bases). What was sequenced was cultured non-Tr1 T cells, either the whole culture or a sorted T cell fraction (not recorded which). CDR3 in DNA: TGTGCCAGCAGCTCCACCGCCGCGGGGTTCGGGGCCAACGTCCTGACTTTC. It translates to CASSSTAAGFGANVLTF.